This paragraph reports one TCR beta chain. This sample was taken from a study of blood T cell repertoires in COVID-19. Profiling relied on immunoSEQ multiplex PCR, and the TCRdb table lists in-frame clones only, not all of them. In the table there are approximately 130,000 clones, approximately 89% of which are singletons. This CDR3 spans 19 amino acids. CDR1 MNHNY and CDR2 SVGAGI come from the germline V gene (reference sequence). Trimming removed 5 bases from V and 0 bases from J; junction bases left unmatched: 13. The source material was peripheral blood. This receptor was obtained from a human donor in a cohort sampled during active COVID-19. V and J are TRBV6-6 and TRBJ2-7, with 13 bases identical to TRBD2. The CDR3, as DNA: TGTGCCAGCAGTCCGCGACTAGCGGGGGGCGATTTAAGCTCCTACGAGCAGTACTTC. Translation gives CASSPRLAGGDLSSYEQYF.